This T cell receptor (beta chain) was captured in a study of liver allograft versus peripheral blood T cells. About the study: Transplanted-liver T cell receptor repertoires were compared with recipients' peripheral blood repertoires.

The CDR3 sequence is 14 residues long. Germline loops: CDR1 ENHRY, CDR2 SYGVKD. V was pared by 2 bases and J by 3 bases, with 7 bases between. Whole-study results and caveats: Peripheral blood repertoires reportedly differed from the T cell receptor repertoires found inside liver allografts.

This clonotype is categorized as medium-sized. The antigen remains unidentified. TCRdb re-called the reads through MiXCR, storing one row per CDR3 protein. The sample consists of 8,000 to 9,000 distinct CDR3 sequences, 16% of them appearing once. The receptor was isolated from a human patient who had a liver transplant. Some T cells may trace back to the graft donor. J is TRBJ1-4 and V is TRBV10-3; perhaps TRBD1 as D (6 bases). The CDR3 coding sequence is TGTGCCATCAGTGAGGGGGGCTCTAATGAAAAACTGTTTTTT. Encoded protein: CAISEGGSNEKLFF.